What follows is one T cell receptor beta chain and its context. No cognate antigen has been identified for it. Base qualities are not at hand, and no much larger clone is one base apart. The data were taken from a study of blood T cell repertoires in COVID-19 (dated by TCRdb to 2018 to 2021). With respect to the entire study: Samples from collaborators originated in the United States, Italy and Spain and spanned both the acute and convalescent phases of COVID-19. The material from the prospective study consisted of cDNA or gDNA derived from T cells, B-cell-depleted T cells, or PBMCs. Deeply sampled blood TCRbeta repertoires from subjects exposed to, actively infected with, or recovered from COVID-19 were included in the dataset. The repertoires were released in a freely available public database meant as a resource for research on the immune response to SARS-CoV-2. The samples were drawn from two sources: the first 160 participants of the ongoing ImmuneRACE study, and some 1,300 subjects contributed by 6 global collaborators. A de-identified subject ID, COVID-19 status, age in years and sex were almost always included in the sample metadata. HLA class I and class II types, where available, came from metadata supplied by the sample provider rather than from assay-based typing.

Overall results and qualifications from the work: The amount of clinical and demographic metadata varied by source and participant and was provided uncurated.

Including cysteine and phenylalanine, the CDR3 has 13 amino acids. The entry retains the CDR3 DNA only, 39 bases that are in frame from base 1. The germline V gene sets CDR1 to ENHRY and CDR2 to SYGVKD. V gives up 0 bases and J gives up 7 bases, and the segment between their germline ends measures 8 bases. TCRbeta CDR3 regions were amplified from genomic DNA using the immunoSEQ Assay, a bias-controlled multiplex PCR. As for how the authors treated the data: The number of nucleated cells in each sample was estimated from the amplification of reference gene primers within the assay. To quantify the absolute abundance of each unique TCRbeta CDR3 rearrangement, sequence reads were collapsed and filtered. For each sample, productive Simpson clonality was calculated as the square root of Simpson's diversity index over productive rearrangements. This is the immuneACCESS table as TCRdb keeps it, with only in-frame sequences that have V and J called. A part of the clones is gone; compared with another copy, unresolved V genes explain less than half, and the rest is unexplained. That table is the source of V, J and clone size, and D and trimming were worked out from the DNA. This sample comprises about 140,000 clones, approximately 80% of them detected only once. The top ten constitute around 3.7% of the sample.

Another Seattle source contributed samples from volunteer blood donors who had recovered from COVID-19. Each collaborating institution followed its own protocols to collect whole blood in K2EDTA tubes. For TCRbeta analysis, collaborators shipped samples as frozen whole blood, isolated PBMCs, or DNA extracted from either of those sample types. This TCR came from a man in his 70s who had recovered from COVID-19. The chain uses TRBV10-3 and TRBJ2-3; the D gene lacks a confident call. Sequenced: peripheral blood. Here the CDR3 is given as CAISESSSYTQYF. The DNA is TGTGCCATCAGTGAGTCTTCTAGTTATACGCAGTATTTT.